The clone carrying this T cell receptor beta chain showed up just a few times. Sequencing used immunoSEQ multiplex PCR; TCRdb keeps in-frame clones, though not all of them. Here the sample spans 14,000 to 15,000 clones, about 90% being singletons. The CDR3 loop spans 14 amino acids. With 6 bases removed from V and 5 bases from J, the gap between germline ends came to 16 bases. Germline V lookup: CDR1 LNHDA, CDR2 SQIVND (reference sequence). These data are taken from a study of blood T cell repertoires in COVID-19. Study as a whole: Both acute and convalescent COVID-19 samples were obtained from the United States, Italy and Spain.

Specimen: peripheral blood. The TCR sequence derives from a human donor in a cohort sampled during active COVID-19. V and J are TRBV19 and TRBJ1-2, with D maybe TRBD1 (6 bases). CDR3 DNA: TGTGCCAGTAGGACAACAGGGTCTGGATATGGCTACACCTTC. It translates to CASRTTGSGYGYTF.